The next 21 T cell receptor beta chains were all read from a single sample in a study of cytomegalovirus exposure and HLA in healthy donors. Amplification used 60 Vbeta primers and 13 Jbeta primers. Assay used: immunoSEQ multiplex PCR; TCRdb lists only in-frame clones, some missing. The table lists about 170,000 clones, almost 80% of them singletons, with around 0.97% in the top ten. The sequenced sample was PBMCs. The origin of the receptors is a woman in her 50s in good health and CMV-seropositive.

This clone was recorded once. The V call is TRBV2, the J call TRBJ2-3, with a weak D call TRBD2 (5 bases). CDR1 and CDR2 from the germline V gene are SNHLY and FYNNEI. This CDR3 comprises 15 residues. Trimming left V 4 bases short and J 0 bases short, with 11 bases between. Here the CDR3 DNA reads TGTGCCAGCAGTGTCCGGGAAATTAGCACAGATACGCAGTATTTT. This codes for CASSVREISTDTQYF.

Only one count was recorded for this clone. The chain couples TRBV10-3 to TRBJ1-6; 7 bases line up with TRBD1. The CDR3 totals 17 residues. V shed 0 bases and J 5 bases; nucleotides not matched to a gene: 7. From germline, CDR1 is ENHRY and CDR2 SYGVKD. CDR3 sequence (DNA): TGTGCCATCAGTGAGTCGAGGACAGGTGGGAATAATTCACCCCTCCACTTT. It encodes CAISESRTGGNNSPLHF.

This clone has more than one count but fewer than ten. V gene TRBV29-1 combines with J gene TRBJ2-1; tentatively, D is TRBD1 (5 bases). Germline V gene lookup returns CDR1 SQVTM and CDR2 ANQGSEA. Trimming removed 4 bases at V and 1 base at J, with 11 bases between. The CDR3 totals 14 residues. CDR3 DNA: TGCAGCGTTGTGAGGCAGGGATCCTACAATGAGCAGTTCTTC. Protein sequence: CSVVRQGSYNEQFF.

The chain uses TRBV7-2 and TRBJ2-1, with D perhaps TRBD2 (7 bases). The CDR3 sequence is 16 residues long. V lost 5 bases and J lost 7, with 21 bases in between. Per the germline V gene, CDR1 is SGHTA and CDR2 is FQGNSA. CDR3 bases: TGTGCCAGCAGCGACAATCGGGGGGCCGGTCTGAATGAGCAGTTCTTC. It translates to CASSDNRGAGLNEQFF.

CDR3 nucleotide sequence: TGTGCCAGCGCCCAGGAAGGGGAGGAGGAGACCCAGTACTTC. Translating it yields CASAQEGEEETQYF. The chain links TRBV27 to TRBJ2-5, with D perhaps matching TRBD2 (6 bases). CDR3 length: 14 residues. Trimming shortened V by 8 bases and J by 5 bases, and 18 bases separated the two germline ends. Germline values: CDR1 MNHEY, CDR2 SMNVEV (reference sequence).

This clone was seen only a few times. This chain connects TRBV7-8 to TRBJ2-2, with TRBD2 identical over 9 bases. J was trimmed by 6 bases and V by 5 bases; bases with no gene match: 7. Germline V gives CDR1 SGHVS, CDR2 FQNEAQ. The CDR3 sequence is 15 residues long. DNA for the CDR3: TGTGCCAGCAGCAGGGGACTAGCCGGGTCCGGGGAGCTGTTTTTT. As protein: CASSRGLAGSGELFF.

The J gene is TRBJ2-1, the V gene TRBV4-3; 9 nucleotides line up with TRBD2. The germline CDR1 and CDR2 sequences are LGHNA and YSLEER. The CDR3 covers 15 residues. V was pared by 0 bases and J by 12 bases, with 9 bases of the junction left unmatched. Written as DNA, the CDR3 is TGCGCCAGCAGCCAAGACGCTAGCGGGGCATTCGTGCAGTTCTTC. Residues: CASSQDASGAFVQFF.

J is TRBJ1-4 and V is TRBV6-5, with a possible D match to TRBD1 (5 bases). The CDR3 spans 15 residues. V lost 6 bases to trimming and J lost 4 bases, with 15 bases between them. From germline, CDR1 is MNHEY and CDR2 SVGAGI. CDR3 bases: TGTGCCAGCAGGACTCAGGGTTTGGATAATGAAAAACTGTTTTTT. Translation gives CASRTQGLDNEKLFF.

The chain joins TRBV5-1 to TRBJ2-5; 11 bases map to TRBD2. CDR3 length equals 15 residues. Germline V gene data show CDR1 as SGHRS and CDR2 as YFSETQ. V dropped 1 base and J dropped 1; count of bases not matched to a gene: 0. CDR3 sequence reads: CASSLTSGGQETQYF. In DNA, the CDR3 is TGCGCCAGCAGCTTGACTAGCGGGGGCCAAGAGACCCAGTACTTC.

CDR3 amino acids: CASSLLGRPGRGLRTEAFF. In nucleotides, the CDR3 is TGCGCCAGCAGCTTGCTAGGCAGGCCGGGGAGGGGCCTCCGGACTGAAGCTTTCTTT. V is TRBV5-1 and J is TRBJ1-1, with D perhaps TRBD1 (5 bases). CDR3 length: 19 amino acids. Germline CDR1 reads SGHRS; CDR2 reads YFSETQ. V lost 1 base, J lost 5 bases, and 27 bases lay in between.

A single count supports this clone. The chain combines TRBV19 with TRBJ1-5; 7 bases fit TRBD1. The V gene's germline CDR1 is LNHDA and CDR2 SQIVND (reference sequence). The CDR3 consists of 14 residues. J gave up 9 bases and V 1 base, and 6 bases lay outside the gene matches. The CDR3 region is CASSIGGGRGPQHF. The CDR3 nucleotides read TGTGCCAGTAGTATAGGAGGGGGCCGGGGGCCCCAGCATTTT. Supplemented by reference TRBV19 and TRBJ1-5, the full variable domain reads DGGITQSPKYLFRKEGQNVTLSCEQNLNHDAMYWYRQDPGQGLRLIYYSQIVNDFQKGDIAEGYSVSREKKESFPLTVTSAQKNPTAFYLCASSIGGGRGPQHFGDGTRLSIL.

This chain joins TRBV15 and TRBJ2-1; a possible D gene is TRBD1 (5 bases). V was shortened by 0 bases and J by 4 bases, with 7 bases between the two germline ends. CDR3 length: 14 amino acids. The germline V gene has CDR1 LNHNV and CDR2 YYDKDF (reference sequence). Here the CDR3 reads CATSREYRYNEQFF. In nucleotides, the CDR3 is TGTGCCACCAGCAGAGAGTACAGGTACAATGAGCAGTTCTTC. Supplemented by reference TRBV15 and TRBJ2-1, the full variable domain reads DAMVIQNPRYQVTQFGKPVTLSCSQTLNHNVMYWYQQKSSQAPKLLFHYYDKDFNNEADTPDNFQSRRPNTSFCFLDIRSPGLGDTAMYLCATSREYRYNEQFFGPGTRLTVL.

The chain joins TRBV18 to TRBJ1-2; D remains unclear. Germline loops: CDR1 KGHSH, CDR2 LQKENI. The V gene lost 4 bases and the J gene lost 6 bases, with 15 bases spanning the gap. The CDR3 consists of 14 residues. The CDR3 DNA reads TGTGCCAGCTCACTTGCTCGGGGAAACGATGGCTACACCTTC. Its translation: CASSLARGNDGYTF.

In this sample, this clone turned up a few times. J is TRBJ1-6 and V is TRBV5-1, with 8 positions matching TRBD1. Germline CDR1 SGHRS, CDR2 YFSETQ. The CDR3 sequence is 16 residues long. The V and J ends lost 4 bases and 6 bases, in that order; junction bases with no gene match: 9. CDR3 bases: TGCGCCAGCAGCACCGATTGGACAGGGATTAATTCACCCCTCCACTTT. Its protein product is CASSTDWTGINSPLHF.

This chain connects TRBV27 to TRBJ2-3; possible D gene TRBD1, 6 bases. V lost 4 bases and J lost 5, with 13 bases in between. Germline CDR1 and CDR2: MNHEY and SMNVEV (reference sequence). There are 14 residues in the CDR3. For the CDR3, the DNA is TGTGCCAGCAGTTCAGGGGTCCGGGGAGATACGCAGTATTTT. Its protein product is CASSSGVRGDTQYF.

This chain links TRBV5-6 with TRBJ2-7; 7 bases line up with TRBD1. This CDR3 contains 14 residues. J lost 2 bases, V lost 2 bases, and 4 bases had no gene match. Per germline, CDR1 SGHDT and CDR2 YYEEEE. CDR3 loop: CASSLQGLTYEQYF. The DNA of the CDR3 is TGTGCCAGCAGCTTACAGGGGTTAACCTACGAGCAGTACTTC. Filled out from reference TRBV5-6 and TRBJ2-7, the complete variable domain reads DAGVTQSPTHLIKTRGQQVTLRCSPKSGHDTVSWYQQALGQGPQFIFQYYEEEERQRGNFPDRFSGHQFPNYSSELNVNALLLGDSALYLCASSLQGLTYEQYFGPGTRLTVT.

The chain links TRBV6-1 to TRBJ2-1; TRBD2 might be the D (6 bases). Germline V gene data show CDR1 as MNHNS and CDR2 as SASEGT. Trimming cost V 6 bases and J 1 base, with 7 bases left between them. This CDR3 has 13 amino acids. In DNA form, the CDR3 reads TGTGCCAGCAGAGCGGGTTCCTACAATGAGCAGTTCTTC. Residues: CASRAGSYNEQFF.

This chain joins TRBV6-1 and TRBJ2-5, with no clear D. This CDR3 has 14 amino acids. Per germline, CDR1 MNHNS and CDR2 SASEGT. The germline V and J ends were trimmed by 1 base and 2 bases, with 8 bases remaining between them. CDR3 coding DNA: TGTGCCAGCAGTGAAGGGGCGAGACAAGAGACCCAGTACTTC. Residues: CASSEGARQETQYF.

CDR3 coding DNA: TGCAGCGTTGAAGCGGGGGACAGCAGCACAGATACGCAGTATTTT. Protein product: CSVEAGDSSTDTQYF. The V gene is TRBV29-1, the J gene TRBJ2-3; the D gene is possibly TRBD1 (7 bases). The CDR3 is made up of 15 amino acids. V was shortened by 1 base and J by 0 bases, with 11 bases between the two germline ends. Germline CDR1 reads SQVTM; CDR2 reads ANQGSEA.

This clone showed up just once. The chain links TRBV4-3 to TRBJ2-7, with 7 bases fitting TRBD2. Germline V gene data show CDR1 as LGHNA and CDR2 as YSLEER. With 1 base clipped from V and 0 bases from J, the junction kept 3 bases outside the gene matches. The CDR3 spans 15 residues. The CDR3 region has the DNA TGCGCCAGCAGCCAAGTTGGCGGGGGCTCCTACGAGCAGTACTTC. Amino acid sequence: CASSQVGGGSYEQYF.

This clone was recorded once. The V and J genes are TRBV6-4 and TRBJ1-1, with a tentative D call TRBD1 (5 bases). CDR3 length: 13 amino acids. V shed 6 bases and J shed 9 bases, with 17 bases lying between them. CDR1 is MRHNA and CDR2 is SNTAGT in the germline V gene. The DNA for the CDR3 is TGTGCCAGCAGCTCAGGGATCTGGCAAAAAGCTTTCTTT. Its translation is CASSSGIWQKAFF.